The sequence of this T cell receptor beta chain was determined in a study of blood T cell repertoires in COVID-19. Study-wide background: The United States, Italy and Spain supplied acute and convalescent COVID-19 samples. T cells, B-cell-depleted T cells, or PBMCs supplied cDNA or gDNA.

The Seattle patients, enrolled during active infection, were followed longitudinally. The CDR3 covers 16 residues. V lost 6 bases, J lost 0 bases, and 15 bases lay in between. Germline V gene sequence: CDR1 MDHEN, CDR2 SYDVKM. Some clones are missing from TCRdb's copy, which holds only in-frame ones; the method was immunoSEQ multiplex PCR. The sample shows approximately 250,000 clones, more than 70% of them seen only once. The source material was peripheral blood. The genes are TRBV28 and TRBJ2-1; the D gene is possibly TRBD1 (6 bases). This receptor was taken from a woman of 80 years or more with COVID-19, enrolled during active disease. CDR3 coding DNA: TGTGCCAGCAGGAATGGGGGCCTACCCTCCTACAATGAGCAGTTCTTC. Translating gives CASRNGGLPSYNEQFF.